A single sample gave rise to the 11 T cell receptor beta chains below, sequenced in a study of CD8+ T cells in alopecia areata. Cells from pooled cutaneous lymph nodes were sorted by CD4, CD8alpha, NKG2D, NKG2ACE and other markers. After isolation, RNA underwent reverse transcription to generate cDNA as the sequencing template. The table came from immunoSEQ multiplex PCR; TCRdb's copy has only in-frame clones and leaves some out. The sample holds about 270,000 clones, and no clone turns up only once. The sequenced sample consisted of CD4+ T cells sorted from a lymph node. Receptors originate from a C3H/HeJ mouse with alopecia areata. The mice in this strain carry MHC haplotype H2-k.

This clone showed up just a few times. This may arise from a read error, as a much more abundant clone is one base away. Gene names refer to mouse genes. Other DNA sequences of this sample code for an identical CDR3. This chain's CDR3 is CASSSQGANSDYTF. The CDR3 bases that were read are TGTGCCAGCAGTTCACAGGGGGCAAACTCC. V gene TRBV19 combines with J gene TRBJ1-2; 8 nucleotides line up with TRBD1. The CDR3 goes on 4 residues after the read ends, and that part is filled in from the germline J gene. Germline V gene lookup returns CDR1 FNHDT and CDR2 SITEND (reference sequence). V dropped 4 bases and J dropped 0; count of bases not matched to a gene: 2. The CDR3 sequence is 14 residues long.

Remarks on this clone: Any gene name here is a mouse gene name. This specimen includes other DNA sequences encoding the same CDR3. CDR3 residues: CAWSRDWGTGQLYF. The CDR3 DNA, read in part, is TGTGCCTGGAGCCGGGACTGGGGAACCGGG. This rearrangement joins TRBV31 to TRBJ2-2, with 10 nucleotides matching TRBD2. The CDR3 extends 4 residues past the end of the read, so its final part is completed from the germline J gene. The CDR3 consists of 14 residues. Looked up from germline, CDR1 is GKSSPN and CDR2 is SITVG. V trimming: 3 bases; J trimming: 5 bases; junction bases outside the gene matches: 3. Full variable domain (remainder filled in from reference TRBV31 and TRBJ2-2): AQTIHQWPVAEIKAVGSPLSLGCTIKGKSSPNLYWYWQATGGTLQQLFYSITVGQVESVVQLNLSASRPKDDQFILSTEKLLLSHSGFYLCAWSRDWGTGQLYFGEGSKLTVL.

This clone was seen more than once but under ten times. Gene names and germline refer to mouse. With the read ending 4 residues before the CDR3 end, the germline J gene is used to fill in that end. V usage is TRBV31 and J usage is TRBJ2-3; TRBD1 might be the D (5 bases). The CDR3 contains 15 residues. V lost 1 base to trimming and J lost 0 bases, with 11 bases between them. The germline gives CDR1 GKSSPN, CDR2 SITVG. The CDR3 sequence is CAWSPEGSSAETLYF. Partial CDR3 DNA: TGTGCCTGGAGTCCGGAGGGGTCTAGTGCAGAA.

With regard to this clone: Gene and germline names: mouse. The read falls 3 residues short of the CDR3 end, and the missing part is taken from the germline J gene. The rearrangement joins TRBV19 to TRBJ1-6; 8 positions match TRBD1. TRBJ1-6 is sorted into the ORF group, with uncertain function. This CDR3 comprises 15 residues. Germline V gene lookup returns CDR1 FNHDT and CDR2 SITEND (reference sequence). V lost 0 bases to trimming and J lost 5 bases; unmatched junction nucleotides: 1. The sequenced part of the CDR3 DNA is TGTGCCAGCAGTATAGGGACAGGGAATAATTCGCCC. Translating it yields CASSIGTGNNSP. The complete CDR3 reads CASSIGTGNNSPLYF.

Remarks on this clone: Gene names refer to mouse genes. Here the CDR3 reads CASSQEGGWGGAGDTQYF. The sequenced CDR3 bases are TGTGCCAGCAGCCAAGAAGGGGGCTGGGGGGGCGCGGGAGAC. The chain recombines TRBV5 with TRBJ2-5; TRBD2 aligns across 10 bases. The read ends 4 residues before the CDR3 terminus; that terminus is restored from the germline J gene. Germline values: CDR1 LGHNA, CDR2 YNLKQL (reference sequence). The CDR3 loop spans 18 amino acids.

This clone was observed a few times. Gene names denote mouse genes. Read sequence stops 4 residues before the CDR3 end, and the germline J gene provides the missing end. Other DNA sequences within the sample encode an identical CDR3. The rearrangement links TRBV31 to TRBJ1-2, with 7 positions matching TRBD1. The CDR3 totals 14 residues. CDR1 is GKSSPN, CDR2 SITVG, per germline. V gave up 3 bases and J gave up 0 bases; unmatched junction bases: 4. The CDR3 DNA, read in part, is TGTGCCTGGAGCAGACAGGGTGCAAACTCC. This sequence encodes CAWSRQGANS. The entire CDR3 reads CAWSRQGANSDYTF.

This clone was detected only a few times. Gene names and germline refer to mouse. The CDR3 end falls 4 residues outside the read, so it is completed with the germline J gene. The chain recombines TRBV13-1 with TRBJ2-7; 7 positions agree with TRBD1. CDR3 length equals 15 residues. J gave up 3 bases and V 0 bases, and 6 bases lay outside the gene matches. Germline V gene lookup returns CDR1 NSHNY and CDR2 SYGAGN. CDR3 DNA, as far as it was read: TGTGCCAGCAGTGATGCAACCCCAGGGGGCTAT. The encoded protein is CASSDATPGGY. The entire CDR3 sequence reads CASSDATPGGYEQYF.

This clone has more than one count but fewer than ten. All gene names here are mouse names. Read data end 4 residues before the CDR3 end; the end is taken from the germline J gene. Additional DNA sequences in this sample encode the identical CDR3. The chain recombines TRBV5 with TRBJ2-3, with 12 bases that match TRBD2. V gave up 1 base and J gave up 1 base; unmatched junction bases: 0. The germline V gene has CDR1 LGHNA and CDR2 YNLKQL (reference sequence). The CDR3 extends over 16 amino acids. The chain's CDR3 is CASSQGDWGGAETLYF. The covered CDR3 bases are TGTGCCAGCAGCCAAGGGGACTGGGGGGGTGCAGAA.

As concerns this clone: Gene names are the mouse ones. The observed sequence ends 4 residues before the CDR3 terminus, with the missing tail filled in from the germline J gene. Other DNA sequences in the sample encode the same CDR3. This chain joins TRBV19 and TRBJ2-3, with 7 bases identical to TRBD1. The CDR3 runs 14 residues. Trimming took 4 bases from V and 0 from J; bases not matched to a gene: 2. Per the germline V gene, CDR1 is FNHDT and CDR2 is SITEND (reference sequence). The CDR3 protein is CASSATGSAETLYF. CDR3 DNA, as far as it was read: TGTGCCAGCAGTGCGACAGGGAGTGCAGAA.

This clone was counted a few times. Mouse germline and gene names are used. The read halts 4 residues ahead of the CDR3 end, with the missing end drawn from the germline J gene. The same CDR3 also results from other DNA sequences found in this sample. V usage is TRBV13-1 and J usage is TRBJ2-5; 10 bases match TRBD2. The CDR3 contains 15 residues. Trimming at V came to 2 bases and at J to 3 bases, leaving 3 bases not matched to a gene. Per the germline V gene, CDR1 is NSHNY and CDR2 is SYGAGN. The covered CDR3 bases are TGTGCCAGCAGTGAACCGGGACTGGGGCAAGAC. Translating it yields CASSEPGLGQD. The full CDR3 protein is CASSEPGLGQDTQYF.

On this clone itself: Genes and germline come from the mouse. Sequencing ends 4 residues short of the CDR3 end; the germline J gene provides the rest. The chain is built from TRBV1 and TRBJ2-7, with 7 positions matching TRBD2. In germline, CDR1 is NSQYPW, CDR2 LRSPGD (reference sequence). The CDR3 contains 15 residues. Incomplete CDR3 DNA: TGCACCTGCAGTCCCTCTCGACTGGGTTCTTAT. As protein: CTCSPSRLGSY. The complete CDR3 protein is CTCSPSRLGSYEQYF. Full variable domain (remainder filled in from reference TRBV1 and TRBJ2-7): VTLLEQNPRWRLVPRGQAVNLRCILKNSQYPWMSWYQQDLQKQLQWLFTLRSPGDKEVKSLPGADYLATRVTDTELRLQVANMSQGRTLYCTCSPSRLGSYEQYFGPGTRLTVL.